Shown below are 7 T cell receptor beta chains from a single sample sequenced in a study of spatial heterogeneity in lung cancer. Sample time point: sample taken at primary tumor resection. Unsorted tumor, nontumor lung tissue or cryopreserved PBMC supplied the whole RNA. MiXCR, run by TCRdb on the 5' RACE reads, gives a single entry per CDR3 protein. The sample has roughly 10,000 distinct CDR3 sequences, 4.5% to 6% seen once. The sample consisted of PBMCs, taken at surgery. The receptors derive from a male donor with early-stage non-small cell lung cancer.

This clonotype was counted many times. The chain joins TRBV23-1 to TRBJ2-3; 9 nucleotides agree with TRBD2. TRBV23-1 is flagged as an ORF with uncertain function. V was pared by 6 bases and J by 3 bases, with 19 bases of the junction left unmatched. The CDR3 sequence is 19 residues long. Here the CDR3 reads CASSPQAGGPVGGTDTQYF. The CDR3, as DNA: TGCGCCAGCAGCCCGCAGGCGGGGGGGCCGGTTGGTGGTACAGATACGCAGTATTTT.

The rearrangement uses TRBV6-2 or TRBV6-3 and TRBJ1-1, with D tentatively TRBD1 (5 bases). CDR1 and CDR2 from the germline V gene are MNHEY and SVGEGT. The CDR3 totals 17 residues. V dropped 0 bases and J dropped 1 base, with 15 bases sitting between them. CDR3 amino acids: CASSYSTRRGGNTEAFF. For the CDR3, the DNA is TGTGCCAGCAGTTACTCGACCCGAAGGGGAGGGAACACTGAAGCTTTCTTT.

This clonotype was observed at least ten times. V usage is TRBV29-1 and J usage is TRBJ1-1; D may be TRBD1 (5 bases). V lost 2 bases and J 1 base, leaving 8 bases between the germline ends. Germline CDR1 is SQVTM and CDR2 is ANQGSEA. CDR3 length: 13 amino acids. The CDR3 DNA reads as TGCAGCGTTGAACGGACAAGGAACACTGAAGCTTTCTTT. It specifies CSVERTRNTEAFF. Full variable domain (missing parts from reference TRBV29-1 and TRBJ1-1): SAVISQKPSRDICQRGTSLTIQCQVDSQVTMMFWYRQQPGQSLTLIATANQGSEATYESGFVIDKFPISRPNLTFSTLTVSNMSPEDSSIYLCSVERTRNTEAFFGQGTRLTVV.

This clonotype ranks as medium-sized. The chain carries TRBV5-1 and TRBJ2-3, with D unresolved. Germline CDR1 and CDR2: SGHRS and YFSETQ. The germline V and J ends were trimmed by 0 bases and 0 bases, with 8 bases remaining between them. The CDR3 sequence is 15 residues long. Written as DNA, the CDR3 is TGCGCCAGCAGCTTGGTCGACTTCAGCACAGATACGCAGTATTTT. It encodes CASSLVDFSTDTQYF.

This clonotype was counted many times. The chain uses TRBV5-5 and TRBJ2-3, with a weak D call TRBD1 (7 bases). This CDR3 spans 15 amino acids. V shed 5 bases and J shed 4 bases, with 17 bases lying between them. Looked up from germline, CDR1 is SGHKS and CDR2 is YYEKEE (reference sequence). The CDR3 coding sequence is TGTGCCAGCAGGGGCAGGGGGGATTTTGCAGATACGCAGTATTTT. Amino acids: CASRGRGDFADTQYF. The full variable domain, its missing parts supplied by reference TRBV5-5 and TRBJ2-3, is DAGVTQSPTHLIKTRGQQVTLRCSPISGHKSVSWYQQVLGQGPQFIFQYYEKEERGRGNFPDRFSARQFPNYSSELNVNALLLGDSALYLCASRGRGDFADTQYFGPGTRLTVL.

This clonotype appeared many times. This chain connects TRBV28 to TRBJ2-7, with 7 bases aligning to TRBD1. V gave up 6 bases and J gave up 0 bases; unmatched junction bases: 8. Germline V gene sequence: CDR1 MDHEN, CDR2 SYDVKM. The CDR3 totals 15 residues. The CDR3 reads CASSLTGTASYEQYF. In DNA, the CDR3 is TGTGCCAGCAGCCTTACCGGGACAGCCTCCTACGAGCAGTACTTC.

This clonotype was counted ten times or more. The chain recombines TRBV19 with TRBJ1-1; TRBD1 aligns across 8 bases. J lost 9 bases, V lost 5 bases, and 11 bases had no gene match. Germline V gene sequence: CDR1 LNHDA, CDR2 SQIVND (reference sequence). The CDR3 loop spans 14 amino acids. As DNA, the CDR3 is TGTGCCAGTAGTCAACAGGGGGTGACCGGCCAAGCTTTCTTT. It yields the protein CASSQQGVTGQAFF.